These 8 T cell receptor beta chains originate from one sample sequenced in a study of T-cell reconstitution after alpha-beta-depleted transplantation in children. The library targeted TCRbeta and was prepared with unique molecular identifiers. TCRdb ran MiXCR on the PCR reads and lists one entry per CDR3 protein. The data contain 670,000 or so distinct CDR3 sequences, about an eighth of them seen just once; the ten biggest clones take up around 0.79%. The sequenced sample was PBMCs, obtained before TCRalphabeta/CD19-depleted stem cell transplant. These receptors were taken from a girl aged 2-10 years with congenital amegakaryocytic thrombocytopenia, due to receive a stem cell transplant.

The genes are TRBV15 and TRBJ2-4, with TRBD2 matching over 7 bases. The trim removed 0 bases at V and 4 bases at J, leaving 0 bases unmatched. The length of the CDR3 is 14 residues. Germline V gene data show CDR1 as LNHNV and CDR2 as YYDKDF (reference sequence). The CDR3 DNA sequence: TGTGCCACCAGCAGAGACGGGAGGAAAAACATTCAGTACTTC. Its protein is CATSRDGRKNIQYF.

The CDR3: CASSLTPGNSYNEQFF. In DNA, the CDR3 is TGTGCCAGCAGCCTAACGCCGGGGAACTCCTACAATGAGCAGTTCTTC. V gene TRBV7-8 combines with J gene TRBJ2-1, with D possibly being TRBD2 (5 bases). Germline-derived CDR1 and CDR2 are SGHVS and FQNEAQ. V lost 5 bases, J lost 0 bases, and 14 bases lay in between. The CDR3 has 16 amino acids.

This clonotype was detected ten times or more. The rearrangement uses TRBV12-3 or TRBV12-4 and TRBJ1-2; no clear D gene. V lost 3 bases, J lost 4 bases, and 15 bases lay in between. The CDR3 spans 15 residues. The CDR3 sequence: CASSFYEDPPYGYTF. CDR3 nucleotides: TGTGCCAGCAGTTTTTACGAGGACCCCCCCTATGGCTACACCTTC.

This clonotype came up many times. This chain uses TRBV5-6 with TRBJ2-1, with 11 bases matching TRBD2. Germline values: CDR1 SGHDT, CDR2 YYEEEE. The junction had 7 bases not matched to a gene; V was cut back by 4 bases and J by 7 bases. This CDR3 is 15 amino acids long. The CDR3 bases are TGTGCCAGCAGCCCGGGACTAGCGGCTTTAAATGAGCAGTTCTTC. Translated, it gives CASSPGLAALNEQFF.

The chain couples TRBV20-1 to TRBJ2-2; maybe TRBD2 (6 bases). V was cut by 5 bases and J by 6 bases, with 19 bases left in between. Germline V gene lookup returns CDR1 DFQATT and CDR2 SNEGSKA (reference sequence). The CDR3 totals 15 residues. The CDR3 DNA is TGCAGTGCTTTGGCGGGATATGCAGGACCCGGGGAGCTGTTTTTT. It codes for CSALAGYAGPGELFF.

This clonotype was seen repeatedly, ten times or more. The V call is TRBV20-1, the J call TRBJ2-1; 7 nucleotides align to TRBD2. V shed 3 bases, J shed 10 bases, and the junction held 27 bases outside the gene matches. This CDR3 region has 19 residues. In germline, CDR1 is DFQATT, CDR2 SNEGSKA (reference sequence). The CDR3 coding sequence is TGCAGTGCTAGTCTTGGGCTAGCGGTACCAAATTCCCGCTTTAACGAGCAGTTCTTC. Translating gives CSASLGLAVPNSRFNEQFF.

The genes are TRBV20-1 and TRBJ2-5; TRBD1 is a possible D gene (5 bases). The CDR3 totals 13 residues. Trimming shortened V by 0 bases and J by 8 bases, and 13 bases separated the two germline ends. Per germline, CDR1 DFQATT and CDR2 SNEGSKA (reference sequence). CDR3 DNA: TGCAGTGCTAGAGACAAATTAGGGGTCACCCAGTACTTC. It specifies CSARDKLGVTQYF.

This clonotype has a count of ten or more. J is TRBJ2-7 and V is TRBV28, with 10 nucleotides matching TRBD1. Per germline, CDR1 MDHEN and CDR2 SYDVKM. V lost 3 bases to trimming and J lost 8 bases; unmatched junction nucleotides: 4. This CDR3 has 13 amino acids. CDR3 amino acids: CASSLGQGLKQYF. DNA of the CDR3: TGTGCCAGCAGTTTGGGACAGGGGCTGAAGCAGTACTTC.